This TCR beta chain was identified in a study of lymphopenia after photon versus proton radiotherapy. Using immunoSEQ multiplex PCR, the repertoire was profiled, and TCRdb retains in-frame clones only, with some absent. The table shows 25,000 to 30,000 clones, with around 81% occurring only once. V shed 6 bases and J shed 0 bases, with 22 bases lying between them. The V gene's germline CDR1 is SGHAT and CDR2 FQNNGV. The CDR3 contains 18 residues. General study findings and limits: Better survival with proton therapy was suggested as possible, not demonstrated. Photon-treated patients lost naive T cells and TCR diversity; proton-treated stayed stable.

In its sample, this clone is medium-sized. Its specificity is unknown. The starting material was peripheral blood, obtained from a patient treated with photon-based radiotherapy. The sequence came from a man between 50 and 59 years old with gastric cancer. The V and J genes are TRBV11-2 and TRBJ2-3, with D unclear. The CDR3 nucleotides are TGTGCCAGCAGGCGCACCCGAGGTCCCATAACTAGCACAGATACGCAGTATTTT. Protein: CASRRTRGPITSTDTQYF.